Each of the 8 T cell receptor beta chains below was sequenced from the same sample in a study of T cells in Graves' hyperthyroidism and ophthalmopathy. Using RNA transcripts as the source, TCR beta CDR3 regions were amplified. In the first-round RT-PCR of the TCR CDR3, the HTBI primer set was used. Using its own MiXCR run on the multiplex PCR reads, TCRdb lists one record per CDR3 protein. There are 560,000 or so distinct CDR3 sequences in the sample; 46% occur only once, and 8% to 8.5% lies in the top ten. What was sequenced was peripheral blood or thyroid tissue (not recorded which). Every receptor here comes from a woman aged 18-30 years with Graves' hyperthyroidism.

This clonotype was counted once. This rearrangement joins TRBV7-2 to TRBJ1-5; D gene uncertain. CDR3 size: 16 residues. Per the germline V gene, CDR1 is SGHTA and CDR2 is FQGNSA. V was cut by 1 base and J by 0 bases, with 10 bases left in between. The CDR3 sequence: CASSLGAFYSNQPQHF. In DNA, the CDR3 is TGTGCCAGCAGCTTAGGGGCGTTTTATAGCAATCAGCCCCAGCATTTT.

The chain links TRBV2 to TRBJ2-5; D possibly corresponds to TRBD2 (6 bases). The germline gives CDR1 SNHLY, CDR2 FYNNEI. Trimming cost V 6 bases and J 2 bases, with 13 bases left between them. The CDR3 is made up of 14 amino acids. The CDR3 DNA follows: TGTGCCAGCAGCAACGGTGGGGGGCAAGAGACCCAGTACTTC. Translation gives CASSNGGGQETQYF.

This clonotype was counted ten times or more. This sequence joins TRBV7-2 and TRBJ2-5; no clear D. V lost 5 bases and J 2 bases, leaving 12 bases between the germline ends. The CDR3 has 14 residues. The germline V gene has CDR1 SGHTA and CDR2 FQGNSA. The CDR3 DNA follows: TGTGCCAGCAGCCTCATGGCGCGACAAGAGACCCAGTACTTC. Encoded protein: CASSLMARQETQYF.

This clonotype was detected only a few times. This rearrangement joins TRBV7-9 to TRBJ1-1; D remains ambiguous. CDR1 and CDR2 (germline): SEHNR, FQNEAQ (reference sequence). CDR3 length: 14 residues. V was clipped by 4 bases and J by 2 bases, with 11 bases between them. The CDR3 protein is CASSSQILNTEAFF. CDR3 DNA: TGTGCCAGCAGCTCCCAAATTCTAAACACTGAAGCTTTCTTT.

This clonotype was detected only a few times. DNA for the CDR3: TGTGCCAGCAGCCCCCCAACGTACATGCGGAACAGTGAGACCCAGTACTTC. It specifies CASSPPTYMRNSETQYF. The chain links TRBV7-8 to TRBJ2-5, with D uncertain. CDR1 and CDR2 (germline): SGHVS, FQNEAQ. There are 17 residues in the CDR3. Trimming took off 5 bases at V and 5 bases at J, with 24 bases between the two ends.

This clonotype came up many times. This sequence joins TRBV7-3 and TRBJ2-7; maybe TRBD2 (6 bases). The length of the CDR3 is 14 residues. The V end was cut by 2 bases, the J end by 5 bases, with 13 bases between. From germline, CDR1 is SGHTA and CDR2 FQGTGA. The CDR3 loop reads CASSLSEGANEQYF. The CDR3 region has the DNA TGTGCCAGCAGCTTATCGGAGGGAGCCAACGAGCAGTACTTC.

This clonotype showed up just a few times. The chain couples TRBV7-2 to TRBJ1-5; D may be TRBD1 (5 bases). The CDR3 runs to 15 residues. Germline V gene sequence: CDR1 SGHTA, CDR2 FQGNSA. V lost 4 bases and J 4 bases, leaving 14 bases between the germline ends. CDR3 DNA sequence: TGTGCCAGCAGCTCACGGGGGGGTAGTAATCAGCCCCAGCATTTT. Its protein product is CASSSRGGSNQPQHF.

As regards this clonotype: It may be a read error: a sequence one base away is much more abundant. The chain is built from TRBV24-1 and TRBJ2-2; D is uncertain. Trimming left V 3 bases short and J 6 bases short, with 1 base between. Germline V gene lookup returns CDR1 KGHDR and CDR2 SFDVKD. This CDR3 comprises 11 residues. This CDR3 is CATSDAGELFF. In nucleotides, the CDR3 is TGTGCCACCAGTGATGCCGGGGAGCTGTTTTTT.